This TCR beta chain is drawn from a study of shared T cell receptors in the human thymus. The germline V gene encodes CDR1 GTSNPN and CDR2 SVGIG (reference sequence). V lost 3 bases to trimming and J lost 3 bases; unmatched junction nucleotides: 1. The length of the CDR3 is 14 residues. This table comes from immunoSEQ multiplex PCR, and its TCRdb copy is limited to in-frame clones, with some not included. There are roughly 660,000 clones in the sample; approximately 87% occur only once, and around 0.0099% lies in the top ten. This sample also appeared in a second study, on human thymus T cells. That paper notes: From resections taken during corrective heart surgery, the thymus tissue was obtained.

The sequence derives from a boy in the first two years of life with a congenital heart defect. This chain links TRBV30 with TRBJ2-5; 13 bases align to TRBD2. The sequenced sample was thymocytes. The CDR3, as DNA: TGTGCCTGGAGGGGGACTAGCGGGAAAGAGACCCAGTACTTC. Translating gives CAWRGTSGKETQYF.